A single sample gave rise to the 28 T cell receptor beta chains below, sequenced in a study of control samples from healthy donors and cancer patients. Measured with immunoSEQ multiplex PCR; TCRdb has only the in-frame clones, and not every one. The profile shows roughly 120,000 clones, roughly 89% of them singletons. The specimen was blood. The receptors were gathered from a woman in her 50s in good health.

The chain uses TRBV29-1 and TRBJ2-1; no clear D. Germline values: CDR1 SQVTM, CDR2 ANQGSEA. CDR3 length equals 12 residues. Between the trimmed V and J ends, which lost 5 bases and 13 bases, there was a span of 18 bases. The DNA for the CDR3 is TGCAGCGTTCCGATCCTTGCCTCGCGACAGTTCTTC. It translates to CSVPILASRQFF.

In DNA, the CDR3 is TGTGCCACCCAGAGGGGGGACGGTACGCCCTACGAGCAGTACGTC. This translates into CATQRGDGTPYEQYV. This rearrangement joins TRBV6-4 to TRBJ2-7; perhaps D is TRBD1 or TRBD2 (6 bases each). Germline CDR1 is MRHNA and CDR2 is SNTAGT. The CDR3 is 15 amino acids. The V end was cut by 10 bases, the J end by 2 bases, with 21 bases between.

V gene TRBV12-3 or TRBV12-4 combines with J gene TRBJ2-3, with 7 positions matching TRBD2. There are 13 residues in the CDR3. V was clipped by 8 bases and J by 6 bases; unmatched bases: 8. The CDR3 nucleotides read TGTGCCAGCGGGAGGGAGCACGGTGATACGCAGTATTTT. Protein product: CASGREHGDTQYF.

The J gene is TRBJ2-1, the V gene TRBV2, with 9 bases fitting TRBD2. Germline loops: CDR1 SNHLY, CDR2 FYNNEI. The CDR3 has 15 amino acids. V shed 3 bases and J 6 bases; nucleotides not matched to a gene: 6. The CDR3, as DNA: TGTGCCAGCAGTGAGGTAGCGGGGGCATTCAATGAGCAGTTCTTC. This encodes CASSEVAGAFNEQFF. Full variable domain (rest looked up from reference TRBV2 and TRBJ2-1): EPEVTQTPSHQVTQMGQEVILRCVPISNHLYFYWYRQILGQKVEFLVSFYNNEISEKSEIFDDQFSVERPDGSNFTLKIRSTKLEDSAMYFCASSEVAGAFNEQFFGPGTRLTVL.

V gene TRBV7-9 combines with J gene TRBJ2-1; D gene unclear. Germline V gene data show CDR1 as SEHNR and CDR2 as FQNEAQ (reference sequence). The CDR3 consists of 15 residues. V lost 4 bases to trimming and J lost 6 bases, with 16 bases between them. Written as DNA, the CDR3 is TGTGCCAGCAGCTCCCACTTAAATAATGGCAATGAGCAGTTCTTC. Its translation: CASSSHLNNGNEQFF.

This chain joins TRBV9 and TRBJ2-5; the D gene is possibly TRBD2 (5 bases). Per the germline V gene, CDR1 is SGDLS and CDR2 is YYNGEE. The length of the CDR3 is 13 residues. Trimming took off 3 bases at V and 1 base at J, with 7 bases between the two ends. The CDR3 DNA reads TGTGCCAGCAGCGCGACTACCCAAGAGACCCAGTACTTC. Protein product: CASSATTQETQYF.

The chain couples TRBV12-3 or TRBV12-4 to TRBJ1-5; no definite D call. Trimming took 4 bases from V and 1 from J, leaving 5 bases between them. CDR3 size: 13 residues. DNA of the CDR3: TGTGCCAGCAGTTCACAGAGCAATCAGCCCCAGCATTTT. Protein product: CASSSQSNQPQHF.

The genes are TRBV5-6 and TRBJ1-3; no clear D gene. V gave up 9 bases and J gave up 2 bases, with 12 bases separating them. This CDR3 has 13 residues. CDR1 is SGHDT, CDR2 YYEEEE, per germline. This chain's CDR3 is CATSPAAGNTIYF. For the CDR3, the DNA is TGTGCCACCTCTCCAGCCGCTGGAAACACCATATATTTT.

This clone was counted only a few times. This chain uses TRBV19 with TRBJ1-5; possible D gene TRBD1, 5 bases. The length of the CDR3 is 16 residues. Trimming took 5 bases from V and 7 from J, leaving 21 bases between them. CDR1 and CDR2 (germline): LNHDA, SQIVND (reference sequence). CDR3 coding DNA: TGTGCCAGTAGTCGGCCGGCCGGGGGAAGTGGCCAGCCCCAGCATTTT. The encoded protein is CASSRPAGGSGQPQHF.

The gene calls are TRBV5-8 and TRBJ1-6; D not certain. V gave up 2 bases and J gave up 9 bases, with 3 bases separating them. This CDR3 spans 11 amino acids. CDR1 is SGHTS and CDR2 is YDEGEE in the germline V gene. CDR3 nucleotide sequence: TGTGCCAGCAGCTTTCCTTCACCCCTCCACTTT. It yields the protein CASSFPSPLHF.

The chain has TRBV19 and TRBJ2-2; TRBD1 matches at 10 bases. V was pared by 5 bases and J by 6 bases, with 3 bases of the junction left unmatched. Germline CDR1 is LNHDA and CDR2 is SQIVND (reference sequence). CDR3 length: 14 amino acids. CDR3 nucleotides: TGTGCCAGTAGTTTCGGACAGGGGGCCGGGGAGCTGTTTTTT. This sequence encodes CASSFGQGAGELFF.

This chain connects TRBV29-1 to TRBJ2-3, with no clear D. Trimming cost V 5 bases and J 4 bases, with 10 bases left between them. CDR1 is SQVTM and CDR2 is ANQGSEA in the germline V gene. This CDR3 has 12 amino acids. In DNA, the CDR3 is TGCAGCGTTTTCTGGAGACCAGATACGCAGTATTTT. Translating it yields CSVFWRPDTQYF.

This clone was observed a single time. The chain combines TRBV24-1 with TRBJ2-7; D not certain. Germline V gene lookup returns CDR1 KGHDR and CDR2 SFDVKD. V dropped 6 bases and J dropped 2 bases, with 10 bases sitting between them. The CDR3 has 13 amino acids. The CDR3 bases are TGTGCCACCAGTTTTGGCACCACCTACGAGCAGTACTTC. Translating it yields CATSFGTTYEQYF.

The chain employs TRBV7-8 and TRBJ2-1; D tentatively reads TRBD1 or TRBD2 (5 bases each). The germline CDR1 and CDR2 sequences are SGHVS and FQNEAQ. Between the trimmed V and J ends, which lost 5 bases and 9 bases, there was a span of 17 bases. The length of the CDR3 is 14 residues. The CDR3 DNA is TGTGCCAGCAGCATAGAGGGGATGGGAACTGAGCAGTTCTTC. It encodes CASSIEGMGTEQFF.

The CDR3 nucleotides read TGTGCCAGCAGACGGACAGTGAACTATGGCTACACCTTC. Translating it yields CASRRTVNYGYTF. The chain employs TRBV5-8 and TRBJ1-2; a weak D match, TRBD1 (6 bases). CDR3 length equals 13 residues. V gave up 5 bases and J gave up 2 bases, with 10 bases separating them. Germline V CDR1 and CDR2: SGHTS, YDEGEE.

The chain combines TRBV18 with TRBJ2-1; D unresolved. Germline CDR1 KGHSH, CDR2 LQKENI. This CDR3 contains 17 residues. V was clipped by 2 bases and J by 2 bases, with 16 bases between them. CDR3 residues: CASSPWMSMAPYNEQFF. The DNA for the CDR3 is TGTGCCAGCTCACCATGGATGTCTATGGCCCCCTACAATGAGCAGTTCTTC.

The V and J genes are TRBV2 and TRBJ2-1, with D perhaps TRBD2 (6 bases). Trimming took off 6 bases at V and 0 bases at J, with 12 bases between the two ends. The germline CDR1 and CDR2 sequences are SNHLY and FYNNEI. The CDR3 consists of 15 residues. The CDR3 region is CASRGLLSSYNEQFF. The CDR3 DNA reads TGTGCCAGCAGGGGACTCCTGAGCTCCTACAATGAGCAGTTCTTC.

This chain uses TRBV7-9 with TRBJ1-1; no clear D gene. Trimming took 3 bases from V and 6 from J, leaving 8 bases between them. Germline loops: CDR1 SEHNR, CDR2 FQNEAQ (reference sequence). The CDR3 has 12 amino acids. CDR3 nucleotides: TGTGCCAGCAGCTTCTCTGGGGCTGAAGCTTTCTTT. Its protein is CASSFSGAEAFF.

The chain combines TRBV7-9 with TRBJ2-7; D remains unclear. The length of the CDR3 is 12 residues. Trimming removed 10 bases from V and 5 bases from J, with 15 bases in between. Germline CDR1 reads SEHNR; CDR2 reads FQNEAQ (reference sequence). The DNA for the CDR3 is TGTGCCACCTCTCAATTGGTGGACGAGCAGTACGTC. Translation: CATSQLVDEQYV.

This clone has a single count. This chain uses TRBV7-3 with TRBJ2-2, with D perhaps TRBD1 or TRBD2 (5 bases each). Germline-derived CDR1 and CDR2 are SGHTA and FQGTGA. There are 16 residues in the CDR3. Between the trimmed V and J ends, which lost 4 bases and 6 bases, there was a span of 18 bases. The CDR3 nucleotides read TGTGCCAGCAGCTCCTGGGGCTCCCGGGGACCCGGGGAGCTGTTTTTT. Protein product: CASSSWGSRGPGELFF.

V usage is TRBV7-2 and J usage is TRBJ1-6; TRBD1 agrees at 7 bases. This CDR3 contains 14 residues. Trimming at V came to 6 bases and at J to 7 bases, leaving 6 bases not matched to a gene. Germline assignment: CDR1 SGHTA and CDR2 FQGNSA. DNA of the CDR3: TGTGCCAGCAGGTTGGGACAGAAAAATTCACCCCTCCACTTT. The encoded protein is CASRLGQKNSPLHF.

The V call is TRBV6-2 or TRBV6-3, the J call TRBJ1-5, with 7 bases lining up with TRBD1. The V and J ends lost 6 bases and 9 bases, in that order; junction bases with no gene match: 11. The CDR3 runs to 14 residues. CDR1 and CDR2 from the germline V gene are MNHEY and SVGEGT. CDR3 loop: CASSQLIGTAPQHF. DNA for the CDR3: TGTGCCAGCAGCCAACTCATCGGGACAGCGCCCCAGCATTTT.

The chain is built from TRBV5-6 and TRBJ2-5; 8 bases align to TRBD2. The CDR3 contains 17 residues. Trimming cost V 0 bases and J 9 bases; bases outside gene matches: 16. Germline-derived CDR1 and CDR2 are SGHDT and YYEEEE. The CDR3 nucleotides read TGTGCCAGCAGCTTGGGCTCGCGGGAGGCCTTTCGTTGGGCCCAGTACTTC. Encoded protein: CASSLGSREAFRWAQYF.

The chain joins TRBV18 to TRBJ2-7; D ambiguous. Trimming pared 1 base from V and 3 bases from J, leaving 7 bases between. The CDR3 loop spans 13 amino acids. CDR1 and CDR2 from the germline V gene are KGHSH and LQKENI. In nucleotides, the CDR3 is TGTGCCAGCTCACCACAGGACGGCTACGAGCAGTACTTC. This gives the protein CASSPQDGYEQYF.

The genes are TRBV6-5 and TRBJ2-7; D perhaps matches TRBD1 (6 bases). The CDR3 extends over 14 amino acids. Between the trimmed V and J ends, which lost 0 bases and 6 bases, there was a span of 12 bases. CDR1 and CDR2 (germline): MNHEY, SVGAGI. In nucleotides, the CDR3 is TGTGCCAGCAGTTACTCGAGCACAGGGACCGAGCAGTACTTC. Translating it yields CASSYSSTGTEQYF.

V usage is TRBV6-6 and J usage is TRBJ1-1; no reliable D call. This CDR3 comprises 14 residues. The germline V gene encodes CDR1 MNHNY and CDR2 SVGAGI (reference sequence). V was trimmed by 6 bases and J by 1 base, leaving 12 bases between them. The CDR3 here is CASSMPSENTEAFF. The CDR3 bases are TGTGCCAGCAGCATGCCATCAGAGAACACTGAAGCTTTCTTT.

CDR3 amino acids: CASSKVFLAGLQETQYF. CDR3 sequence (DNA): TGTGCCAGCAGCAAAGTATTCCTAGCGGGACTACAAGAGACCCAGTACTTC. This rearrangement joins TRBV21-1 to TRBJ2-5; the table calls TRBD2, which could not be checked here. TRBV21-1 is a pseudogene segment. The CDR3 runs 17 residues.

The CDR3 DNA is TGTGCCAGCAGCTTAGGCAGAGAGACCCAGTACTTC. Translated: CASSLGRETQYF. The chain is built from TRBV13 and TRBJ2-5; unclear D gene. V dropped 0 bases and J dropped 4 bases, with 3 bases sitting between them. Germline V gene data show CDR1 as PRHDT and CDR2 as FYEKMQ (reference sequence). The CDR3 totals 12 residues.